Presented here are 14 T cell receptor beta chains from one specimen sequenced in a study of siplizumab effects on memory and regulatory T cells (dated by TCRdb to between 2018 and 2021). Preparation of the library involved the immunoSEQ multiplex PCR assay. TCRdb re-hosts the immuneACCESS table, in-frame sequences only. Its copies lack some clones; in the studies checked, an unresolved V gene accounts for under half of them, and the cause for the rest is not known. The sample profile shows about 110,000 clones; about 93% of them were found once. Around 0.3% of the sample is in the top ten clones. The sequencing input was CD4+ T cells sorted from blood. Every receptor here comes from a human donor in good health.

This rearrangement joins TRBV19 to TRBJ2-1; the D gene could be TRBD1 or TRBD2 (5 bases each). Germline CDR1 and CDR2: LNHDA and SQIVND (reference sequence). Trimming shortened V by 2 bases and J by 0 bases, and 8 bases separated the two germline ends. CDR3 size: 15 residues. In nucleotides, the CDR3 is TGTGCCAGTAGTATATTCGGGACCTCCTACAATGAGCAGTTCTTC. Protein product: CASSIFGTSYNEQFF.

The J gene is TRBJ1-1, the V gene TRBV29-1; D is perhaps TRBD1 (5 bases). Trimming took off 5 bases at V and 4 bases at J, with 14 bases between the two ends. The CDR3 is 13 amino acids. The germline gives CDR1 SQVTM, CDR2 ANQGSEA. CDR3 DNA sequence: TGCAGCGTTTTAGCAGGGTTTGGCACTGAAGCTTTCTTT. It codes for CSVLAGFGTEAFF. The entire variable domain, with the rest obtained from reference TRBV29-1 and TRBJ1-1, is as follows: SAVISQKPSRDICQRGTSLTIQCQVDSQVTMMFWYRQQPGQSLTLIATANQGSEATYESGFVIDKFPISRPNLTFSTLTVSNMSPEDSSIYLCSVLAGFGTEAFFGQGTRLTVV.

The chain recombines TRBV6-5 with TRBJ2-1; 7 nucleotides align to TRBD1. The CDR3 is 13 amino acids. After removal of 8 bases from V and 2 bases from J, the junction contained 3 bases not matched to a gene. Germline CDR1 and CDR2: MNHEY and SVGAGI. Here the CDR3 reads CASGDRTYNEQFF. DNA for the CDR3: TGTGCCAGCGGGGACAGAACCTACAATGAGCAGTTCTTC.

J is TRBJ1-2 and V is TRBV1; the table calls TRBD1, which could not be checked here. TRBV1 is reported as a pseudogene. The CDR3 extends over 14 amino acids. CDR3 protein: CTSSQPGQVYGYTF. The CDR3 bases are TGCACCAGCAGCCAACCGGGACAGGTCTATGGCTACACCTTC.

The V gene is TRBV2, the J gene TRBJ2-3; 7 positions match TRBD2. Germline CDR1 reads SNHLY; CDR2 reads FYNNEI. The trim removed 3 bases at V and 2 bases at J, leaving 5 bases unmatched. The CDR3 totals 15 residues. The CDR3 here is CASSDPGGITDTQYF. In nucleotides, the CDR3 is TGTGCCAGCAGTGACCCGGGGGGAATCACAGATACGCAGTATTTT.

The chain combines TRBV27 with TRBJ1-4; D is possibly TRBD1 (6 bases). Deletions cut 3 bases from V and 7 bases from J, with 12 bases between. Per germline, CDR1 MNHEY and CDR2 SMNVEV (reference sequence). This CDR3 region has 14 residues. The DNA for the CDR3 is TGTGCCAGCAGTTTTTCGGGGGCTGGTGAAAAACTGTTTTTT. This codes for CASSFSGAGEKLFF.

The chain's CDR3 is CASRVGTGGTYGYTF. DNA for the CDR3: TGTGCCAGCAGAGTCGGGACAGGGGGTACCTATGGCTACACCTTC. The chain couples TRBV28 to TRBJ1-2; 11 bases are a match to TRBD1. Trimming removed 6 bases from V and 4 bases from J; junction bases left unmatched: 7. The CDR3 sequence is 15 residues long. Germline V gene lookup returns CDR1 MDHEN and CDR2 SYDVKM.

The chain joins TRBV4-1 to TRBJ1-6; D unresolved. Trimming cost V 0 bases and J 8 bases, with 5 bases left between them. CDR3 length: 13 amino acids. Germline loops: CDR1 MGHRA, CDR2 YSYEKL. The CDR3 DNA sequence: TGCGCCAGCAGCCAAGAAAGCGATTCACCCCTCCACTTT. Its translation: CASSQESDSPLHF.

The V gene is TRBV9, the J gene TRBJ2-1, with 11 positions matching TRBD2. The germline V gene encodes CDR1 SGDLS and CDR2 YYNGEE. The CDR3 contains 17 residues. Losses at the gene ends were 4 bases for V and 0 bases for J; bases not matched to a gene: 6. As DNA, the CDR3 is TGTGCCAGCAGCCCGTTAGCGGGAGGGATCTCCTACAATGAGCAGTTCTTC. It yields the protein CASSPLAGGISYNEQFF.

The rearrangement uses TRBV5-1 and TRBJ1-1, with D perhaps TRBD1 (5 bases). This CDR3 has 14 amino acids. Germline values: CDR1 SGHRS, CDR2 YFSETQ. Trimming removed 3 bases from V and 2 bases from J, with 11 bases in between. CDR3: CASSWDGPNTEAFF. As DNA, the CDR3 is TGCGCCAGCAGCTGGGACGGGCCCAACACTGAAGCTTTCTTT.

This clone was counted a single time. The V gene is TRBV20-1, the J gene TRBJ2-7; D uncertain. CDR3 length equals 10 residues. Trimming took 3 bases from V and 2 from J, leaving 2 bases between them. Germline V gene lookup returns CDR1 DFQATT and CDR2 SNEGSKA (reference sequence). The CDR3 sequence is CSASPYEQYF. DNA of the CDR3: TGCAGTGCTAGTCCCTACGAGCAGTACTTC.

Here the CDR3 reads CASSLTTTTARLGVLFF. DNA of the CDR3: TGCGCCAGCAGCTTGACAACCACGACAGCCCGATTAGGTGTACTGTTTTTT. The chain is built from TRBV5-1 and TRBJ1-4; possibly TRBD1 for D (5 bases). V lost 1 base, J lost 13 bases, and 26 bases lay in between. Germline CDR1 is SGHRS and CDR2 is YFSETQ. The CDR3 totals 17 residues.

The V gene is TRBV6-1, the J gene TRBJ2-2, with unresolved D. V lost 10 bases and J 1 base, leaving 13 bases between the germline ends. The CDR3 totals 14 residues. CDR1 MNHNS and CDR2 SASEGT come from the germline V gene. CDR3 nucleotides: TGTGCCACCGCGCTGATAATGAACACCGGGGAGCTGTTTTTT. This codes for CATALIMNTGELFF.

This clone was seen only once. The DNA of the CDR3 is TGTGCCAGCAGGCAGGGGACGGTTAATGAAAAACTGTTTTTT. Its protein product is CASRQGTVNEKLFF. This chain joins TRBV11-3 and TRBJ1-4, with D perhaps TRBD1 (6 bases). Germline lookup yields CDR1 SGHNT and CDR2 YENEEA. The CDR3 consists of 14 residues. V was clipped by 6 bases and J by 4 bases, with 12 bases between them.